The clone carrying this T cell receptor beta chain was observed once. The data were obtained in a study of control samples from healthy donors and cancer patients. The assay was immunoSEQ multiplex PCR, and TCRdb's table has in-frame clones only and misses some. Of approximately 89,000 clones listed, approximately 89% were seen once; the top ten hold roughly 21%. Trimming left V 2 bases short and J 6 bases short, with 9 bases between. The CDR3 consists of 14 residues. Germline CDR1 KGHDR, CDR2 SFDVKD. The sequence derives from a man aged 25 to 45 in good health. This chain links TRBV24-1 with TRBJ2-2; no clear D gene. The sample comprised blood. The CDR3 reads CATSDSDHPGELFF. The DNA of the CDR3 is TGTGCCACCAGTGATTCCGACCACCCCGGGGAGCTGTTTTTT.